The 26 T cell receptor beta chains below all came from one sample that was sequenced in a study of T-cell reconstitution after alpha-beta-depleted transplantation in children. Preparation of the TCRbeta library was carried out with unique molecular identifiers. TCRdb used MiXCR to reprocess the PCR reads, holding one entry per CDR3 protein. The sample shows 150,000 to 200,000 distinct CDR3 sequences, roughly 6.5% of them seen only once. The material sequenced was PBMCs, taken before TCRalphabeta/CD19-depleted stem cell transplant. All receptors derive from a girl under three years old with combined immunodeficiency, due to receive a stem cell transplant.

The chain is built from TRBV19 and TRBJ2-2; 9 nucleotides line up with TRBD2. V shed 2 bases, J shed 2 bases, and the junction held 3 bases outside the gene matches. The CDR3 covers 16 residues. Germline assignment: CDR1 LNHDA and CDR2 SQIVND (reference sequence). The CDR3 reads CASSIQAGGNTGELFF. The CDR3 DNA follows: TGTGCCAGTAGTATACAAGCGGGGGGCAACACCGGGGAGCTGTTTTTT.

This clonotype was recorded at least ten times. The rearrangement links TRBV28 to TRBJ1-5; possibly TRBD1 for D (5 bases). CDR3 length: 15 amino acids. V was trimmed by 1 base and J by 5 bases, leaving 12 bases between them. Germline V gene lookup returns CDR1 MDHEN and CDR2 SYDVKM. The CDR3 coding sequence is TGTGCCAGCAGTTTATCAGGGATTAAGCATCAGCCCCAGCATTTT. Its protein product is CASSLSGIKHQPQHF.

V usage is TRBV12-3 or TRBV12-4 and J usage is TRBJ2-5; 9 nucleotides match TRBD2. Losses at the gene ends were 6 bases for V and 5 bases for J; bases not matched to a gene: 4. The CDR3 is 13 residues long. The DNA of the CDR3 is TGTGCCAGCAGCCCTAGCGGGGACGAGACCCAGTACTTC. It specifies CASSPSGDETQYF.

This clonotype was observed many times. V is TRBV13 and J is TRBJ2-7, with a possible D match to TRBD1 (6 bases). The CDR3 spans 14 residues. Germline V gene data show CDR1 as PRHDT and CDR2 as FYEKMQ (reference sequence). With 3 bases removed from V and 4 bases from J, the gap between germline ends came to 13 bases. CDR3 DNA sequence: TGTGCCAGCAGCTTGGGGCAGGGGAGATACGAGCAGTACTTC. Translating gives CASSLGQGRYEQYF.

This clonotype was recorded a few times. CDR3 sequence reads: CASSLAEAGGLNEQYF. The CDR3 DNA reads TGTGCCAGCAGCTTAGCGGAAGCGGGGGGGCTGAACGAGCAGTACTTC. The chain recombines TRBV7-2 with TRBJ2-7; TRBD2 matches at 10 bases. Germline-derived CDR1 and CDR2 are SGHTA and FQGNSA. J was trimmed by 5 bases and V by 0 bases; bases with no gene match: 7. This CDR3 has 16 residues. Using reference TRBV7-2 and TRBJ2-7 for the parts outside the CDR3, the full variable domain is GAGVSQSPSNKVTEKGKDVELRCDPISGHTALYWYRQSLGQGLEFLIYFQGNSAPDKSGLPSDRFSAERTGGSVSTLTIQRTQQEDSAVYLCASSLAEAGGLNEQYFGPGTRLTVT.

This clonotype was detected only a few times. This CDR3 reads CASSPSGESQYF. In DNA form, the CDR3 reads TGTGCCAGCAGCCCTAGCGGGGAATCGCAGTATTTT. The gene calls are TRBV7-2 and TRBJ2-3, with 9 bases fitting TRBD2. The CDR3 is 12 residues long. V shed 5 bases, J shed 10 bases, and the junction held 4 bases outside the gene matches. Germline loops: CDR1 SGHTA, CDR2 FQGNSA.

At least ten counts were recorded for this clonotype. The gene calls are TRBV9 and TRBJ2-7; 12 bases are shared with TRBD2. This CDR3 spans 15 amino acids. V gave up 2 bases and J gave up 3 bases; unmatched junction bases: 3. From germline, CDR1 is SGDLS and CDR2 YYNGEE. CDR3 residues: CASSVGLAGFYEQYF. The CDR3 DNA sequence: TGTGCCAGCAGCGTCGGACTAGCGGGATTCTACGAGCAGTACTTC. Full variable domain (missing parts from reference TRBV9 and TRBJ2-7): DSGVTQTPKHLITATGQRVTLRCSPRSGDLSVYWYQQSLDQGLQFLIQYYNGEERAKGNILERFSAQQFPDLHSELNLSSLELGDSALYFCASSVGLAGFYEQYFGPGTRLTVT.

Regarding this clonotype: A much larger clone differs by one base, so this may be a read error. The CDR3 sequence is CASSHALGGDEQFF. The CDR3 coding sequence is TGTGCCAGCAGTCACGCCCTAGGGGGCGATGAGCAGTTCTTC. The V and J genes are TRBV6-2 or TRBV6-3 and TRBJ2-1, with TRBD1 identical over 7 bases. The V segment lost 5 bases and the J segment 8 bases; nucleotides outside the gene matches: 9. The germline V gene encodes CDR1 MNHEY and CDR2 SVGEGT. The CDR3 is made up of 14 amino acids.

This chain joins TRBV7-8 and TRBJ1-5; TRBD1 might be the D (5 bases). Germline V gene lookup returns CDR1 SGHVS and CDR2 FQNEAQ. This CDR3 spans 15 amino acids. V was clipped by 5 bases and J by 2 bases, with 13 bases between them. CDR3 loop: CASSPGESGNQPQHF. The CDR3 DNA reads TGTGCCAGCAGCCCGGGGGAATCCGGCAATCAGCCCCAGCATTTT.

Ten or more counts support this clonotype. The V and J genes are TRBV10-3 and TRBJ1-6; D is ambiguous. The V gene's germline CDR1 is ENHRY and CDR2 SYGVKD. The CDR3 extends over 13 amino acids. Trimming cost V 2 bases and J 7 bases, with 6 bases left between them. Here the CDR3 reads CAISEATNSPLHF. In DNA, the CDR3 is TGTGCCATCAGTGAGGCTACAAATTCACCCCTCCACTTT.

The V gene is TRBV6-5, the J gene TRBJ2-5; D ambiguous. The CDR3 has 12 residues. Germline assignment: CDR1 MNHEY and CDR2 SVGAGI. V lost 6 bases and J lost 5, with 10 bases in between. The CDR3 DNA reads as TGTGCCAGCAGATCAATACCGGAGACCCAGTACTTC. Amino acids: CASRSIPETQYF.

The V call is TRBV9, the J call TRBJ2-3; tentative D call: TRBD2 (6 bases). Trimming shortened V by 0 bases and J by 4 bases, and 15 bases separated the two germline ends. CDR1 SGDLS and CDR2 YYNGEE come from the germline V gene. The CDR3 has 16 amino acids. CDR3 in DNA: TGTGCCAGCAGCGTAGGAGGCGGGGCGCTCGCAGATACGCAGTATTTT. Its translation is CASSVGGGALADTQYF.

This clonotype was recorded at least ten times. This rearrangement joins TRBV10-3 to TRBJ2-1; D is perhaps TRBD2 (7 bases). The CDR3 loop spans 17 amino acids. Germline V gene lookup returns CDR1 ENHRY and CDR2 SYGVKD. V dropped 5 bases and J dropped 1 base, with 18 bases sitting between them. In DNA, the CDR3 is TGTGCCATCAGTCAGCCCCGGGGGGCCGGATCCTACAATGAGCAGTTCTTC. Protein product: CAISQPRGAGSYNEQFF.

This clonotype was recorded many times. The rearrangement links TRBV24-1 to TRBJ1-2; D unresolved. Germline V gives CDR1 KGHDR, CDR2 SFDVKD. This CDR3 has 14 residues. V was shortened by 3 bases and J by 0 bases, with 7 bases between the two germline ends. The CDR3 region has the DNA TGTGCCACCAGTGATATCCAGGCTAACTATGGCTACACCTTC. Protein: CATSDIQANYGYTF.

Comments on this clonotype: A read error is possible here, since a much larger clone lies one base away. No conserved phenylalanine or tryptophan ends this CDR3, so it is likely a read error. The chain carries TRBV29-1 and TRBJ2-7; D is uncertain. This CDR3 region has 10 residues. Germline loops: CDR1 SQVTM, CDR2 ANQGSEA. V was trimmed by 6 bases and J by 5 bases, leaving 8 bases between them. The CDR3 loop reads CSVGGDEQYL. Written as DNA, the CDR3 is TGCAGCGTCGGTGGTGACGAGCAGTACCTC.

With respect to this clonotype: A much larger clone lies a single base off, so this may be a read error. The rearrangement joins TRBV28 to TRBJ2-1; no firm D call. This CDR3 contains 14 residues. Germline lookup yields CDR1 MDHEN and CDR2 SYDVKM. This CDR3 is CASSLGNSYNEEFF. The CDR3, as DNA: TGTGCCAGCAGTTTAGGGAACTCCTACAATGAGGAGTTCTTC.

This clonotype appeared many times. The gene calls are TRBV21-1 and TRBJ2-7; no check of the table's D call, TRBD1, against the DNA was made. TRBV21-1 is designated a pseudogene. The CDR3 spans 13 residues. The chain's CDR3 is CASTAVGRDEQYF. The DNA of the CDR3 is TGTGCCAGCACCGCCGTGGGCCGGGACGAGCAGTACTTC.

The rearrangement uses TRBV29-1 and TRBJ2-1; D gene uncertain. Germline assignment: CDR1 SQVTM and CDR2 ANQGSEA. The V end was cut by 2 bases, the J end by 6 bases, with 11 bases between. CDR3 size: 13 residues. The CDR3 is CSVEQVLLNEQFF. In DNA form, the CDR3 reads TGCAGCGTTGAACAGGTCCTTCTCAATGAGCAGTTCTTC.

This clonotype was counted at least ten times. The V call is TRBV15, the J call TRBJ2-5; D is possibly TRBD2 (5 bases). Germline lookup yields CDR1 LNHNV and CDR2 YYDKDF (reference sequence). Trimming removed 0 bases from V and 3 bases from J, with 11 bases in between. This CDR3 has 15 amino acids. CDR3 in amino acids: CATSRDLRGKETQYF. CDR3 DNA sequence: TGTGCCACCAGCAGAGATCTGCGAGGGAAAGAGACCCAGTACTTC.

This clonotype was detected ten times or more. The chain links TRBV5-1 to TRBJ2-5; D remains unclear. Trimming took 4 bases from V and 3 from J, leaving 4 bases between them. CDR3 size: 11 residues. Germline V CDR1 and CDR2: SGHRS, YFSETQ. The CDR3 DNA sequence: TGCGCCAGCAGCGAAAAAGAGACCCAGTACTTC. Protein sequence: CASSEKETQYF. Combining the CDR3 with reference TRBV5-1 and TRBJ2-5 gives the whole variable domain KAGVTQTPRYLIKTRGQQVTLSCSPISGHRSVSWYQQTPGQGLQFLFEYFSETQRNKGNFPGRFSGRQFSNSRSEMNVSTLELGDSALYLCASSEKETQYFGPGTRLLVL.

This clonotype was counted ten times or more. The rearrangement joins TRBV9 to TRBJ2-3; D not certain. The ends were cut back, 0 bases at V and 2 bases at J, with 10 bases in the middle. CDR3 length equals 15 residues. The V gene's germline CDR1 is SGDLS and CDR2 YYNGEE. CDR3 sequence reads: CASSVDDTYTDTQYF. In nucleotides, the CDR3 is TGTGCCAGCAGCGTAGACGACACCTACACAGATACGCAGTATTTT.

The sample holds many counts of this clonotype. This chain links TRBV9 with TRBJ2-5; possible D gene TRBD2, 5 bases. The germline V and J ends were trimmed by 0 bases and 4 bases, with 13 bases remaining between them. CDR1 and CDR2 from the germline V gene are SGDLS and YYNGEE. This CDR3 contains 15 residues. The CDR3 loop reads CASSVAGSNLETQYF. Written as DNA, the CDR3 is TGTGCCAGCAGCGTAGCGGGGTCCAATTTAGAGACCCAGTACTTC.

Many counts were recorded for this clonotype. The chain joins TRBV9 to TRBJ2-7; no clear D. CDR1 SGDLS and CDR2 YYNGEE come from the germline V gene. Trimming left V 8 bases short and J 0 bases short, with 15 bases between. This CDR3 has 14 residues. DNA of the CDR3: TGTGCCAGACACCCACATAGGAACTCCTACGAGCAGTACTTC. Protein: CARHPHRNSYEQYF.

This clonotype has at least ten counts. CDR3 amino acids: CASSPRTGAGANVLTF. CDR3 in DNA: TGTGCCAGCTCACCACGGACAGGGGCTGGGGCCAACGTCCTGACTTTC. The chain employs TRBV18 and TRBJ2-6; 9 positions match TRBD1. The germline gives CDR1 KGHSH, CDR2 LQKENI. CDR3 length: 16 residues. With V trimmed by 1 base and J by 2 bases, 0 bases remained unmatched.

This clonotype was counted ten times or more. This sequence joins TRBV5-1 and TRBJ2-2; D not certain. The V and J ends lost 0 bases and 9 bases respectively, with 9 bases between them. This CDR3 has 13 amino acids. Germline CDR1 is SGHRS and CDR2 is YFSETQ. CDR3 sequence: CASSLVGPRELFF. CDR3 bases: TGCGCCAGCAGCTTGGTAGGGCCGAGGGAGCTGTTTTTT.

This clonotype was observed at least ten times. CDR3 region: CASSLPIYQPQHF. CDR3 nucleotide sequence: TGCGCCAGCAGCCTCCCAATTTATCAGCCCCAGCATTTT. V usage is TRBV5-1 and J usage is TRBJ1-5, with D hard to call. The V gene lost 4 bases and the J gene lost 5 bases, with 10 bases spanning the gap. Germline assignment: CDR1 SGHRS and CDR2 YFSETQ. The CDR3 has 13 residues.